The rows below give T cell receptor beta chains drawn from one sample of a study of cytomegalovirus exposure and HLA in healthy donors. Assay: immunoSEQ multiplex PCR; the TCRdb copy retains only in-frame clones and omits some. The sample holds 200,000 to 250,000 clones, around nine tenths seen once. Sequencing was carried out using PBMCs. The receptors here all came from a woman in her late teens or twenties in good health and CMV-seronegative. Each CDR3 is given with its conserved first and last residue. The D gene is left open where the match is weak. Clone sizes are given selectively: once, few, many, or a class where the clone is expanded.

d_call	clone_size	j_call	v_call	cdr3_nt	cdr3_aa
TRBD2	once	TRBJ2-2	TRBV29-1	TGCAGCGCTGGGGCTAGCGGGGTCACCGGGGAGCTGTTTTTT	CSAGASGVTGELFF
NA	NA	TRBJ2-7	TRBV29-1	TGCAGCGTGGGGGGACAGACCTTCTACGAGCAGTACTTC	CSVGGQTFYEQYF
NA	NA	TRBJ2-5	TRBV9	TGTGCCAGCAGCGTACAGGGACAAGAGACCCAGTACTTC	CASSVQGQETQYF
TRBD1	NA	TRBJ1-1	TRBV6-1	TGTGCCAGCAGTGGGTGGGACAGGATATTCCTTAGGAAAGCTTTCTTT	CASSGWDRIFLRKAFF
NA	NA	TRBJ2-4	TRBV5-5	TGTGCCAGCAGCTTACAGGGCGCCGACATTCAGTACTTC	CASSLQGADIQYF
NA	NA	TRBJ2-7	TRBV10-2	TGCGCCAGCAGTGGGCTCCTTCCCCCCTACGAGCAGTACTTC	CASSGLLPPYEQYF
NA	NA	TRBJ2-7	TRBV5-1	TGCGCCAGCCGGGACAAGATCTACGAGCAGTACTTC	CASRDKIYEQYF
TRBD1	NA	TRBJ1-1	TRBV15	TGTGCCACCAGCAGGGACAGGGGGATCACTGAAGCTTTCTTT	CATSRDRGITEAFF
NA	NA	TRBJ1-1	TRBV5-4	TGTGCCAGCGCTAGATTCAACACTGAAGCTTTCTTT	CASARFNTEAFF
TRBD1	NA	TRBJ1-2	TRBV7-2	TGTGCCAGCAGCTTAACGGGACAGGGAATTCACTATGGCTACACCTTC	CASSLTGQGIHYGYTF
TRBD1	NA	TRBJ2-5	TRBV5-1	TGCGCCAGCAGCTTGGTCCCCCAGGGGGCCGGGGAGACCCAGTACTTC	CASSLVPQGAGETQYF
TRBD1	NA	TRBJ1-4	TRBV5-4	TGTGCCAGCAGCTTGGCCGGGACAGGGGCTGAAAAACTGTTTTTT	CASSLAGTGAEKLFF
NA	NA	TRBJ1-1	TRBV6-5	TGTGCCAGCAGTTCCCCCAGAGAGACAGGTCCAGCTTTCTTT	CASSSPRETGPAFF
TRBD1	NA	TRBJ2-7	TRBV19	TGTGCCAGTAGTATCTGGCCGGGACAGGGGTTGAACGAGCAGTACTTC	CASSIWPGQGLNEQYF
NA	NA	TRBJ1-4	TRBV4-1	TGCGCCAGCGGGTTAGCGGAAAAACTGTTTTTT	CASGLAEKLFF
TRBD1	NA	TRBJ1-6	TRBV6-6	TGTGCCAGCAGGGACAGGGTCGCGTCACCCCTCCACTTT	CASRDRVASPLHF